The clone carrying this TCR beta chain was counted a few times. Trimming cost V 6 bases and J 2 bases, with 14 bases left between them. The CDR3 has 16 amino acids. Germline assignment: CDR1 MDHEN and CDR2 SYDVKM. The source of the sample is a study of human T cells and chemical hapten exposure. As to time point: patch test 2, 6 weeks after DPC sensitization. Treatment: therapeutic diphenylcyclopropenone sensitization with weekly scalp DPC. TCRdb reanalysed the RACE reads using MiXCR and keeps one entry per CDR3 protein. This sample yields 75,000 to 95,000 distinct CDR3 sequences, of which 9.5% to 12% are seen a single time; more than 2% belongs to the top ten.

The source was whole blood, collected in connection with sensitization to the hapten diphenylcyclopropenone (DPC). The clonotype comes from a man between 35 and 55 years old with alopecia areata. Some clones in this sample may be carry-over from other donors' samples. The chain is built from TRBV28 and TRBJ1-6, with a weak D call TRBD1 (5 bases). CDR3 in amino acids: CASSTVKGAYNSPLHF. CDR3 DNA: TGTGCCAGCAGCACCGTTAAAGGGGCCTATAATTCACCCCTCCACTTT.